Below, 24 T cell receptor beta chains from the same sample are listed, as sequenced in a study of blood T cell repertoires in COVID-19. This table comes from immunoSEQ multiplex PCR, and its TCRdb copy is limited to in-frame clones, with some not included. The table includes 150,000 to 180,000 clones, 83% detected once. The sequenced sample consisted of peripheral blood. These receptors originate from a woman aged 60-70 years with COVID-19, enrolled during active disease.

V usage is TRBV7-9 and J usage is TRBJ2-7, with D possibly TRBD2 on 6 matching bases. The germline V and J ends were trimmed by 3 bases and 7 bases, with 13 bases remaining between them. CDR1 and CDR2 from the germline V gene are SEHNR and FQNEAQ (reference sequence). CDR3 length: 13 amino acids. The CDR3 DNA reads as TGTGCCAGCAGCTTCTCGGGCCGGGGGGAGCAGTACTTC. It yields the protein CASSFSGRGEQYF.

This chain connects TRBV2 to TRBJ1-5; 7 bases align to TRBD1. This CDR3 has 13 amino acids. CDR1 is SNHLY and CDR2 is FYNNEI in the germline V gene. V trimming: 4 bases; J trimming: 5 bases; junction bases outside the gene matches: 2. CDR3 region: CASSGDSDQPQHF. The CDR3 nucleotides are TGTGCCAGCAGTGGGGACAGCGATCAGCCCCAGCATTTT.

This clone showed up just a few times. The chain links TRBV5-1 to TRBJ2-1; 11 nucleotides agree with TRBD2. The germline CDR1 and CDR2 sequences are SGHRS and YFSETQ. J was trimmed by 9 bases and V by 4 bases; bases with no gene match: 12. This CDR3 is built from 16 residues. The CDR3 bases are TGCGCCAGCAGCCCGCCGGGACTAGCGGACAGTGGTGAGCAGTTCTTC. Translated: CASSPPGLADSGEQFF. The entire variable domain, with the rest obtained from reference TRBV5-1 and TRBJ2-1, is as follows: KAGVTQTPRYLIKTRGQQVTLSCSPISGHRSVSWYQQTPGQGLQFLFEYFSETQRNKGNFPGRFSGRQFSNSRSEMNVSTLELGDSALYLCASSPPGLADSGEQFFGPGTRLTVL.

This chain uses TRBV18 with TRBJ2-5, with 11 bases fitting TRBD1. The CDR3 sequence is 16 residues long. Germline CDR1 KGHSH, CDR2 LQKENI. The ends lost 2 bases at V and 5 bases at J; junction bases unmatched: 7. CDR3 bases: TGTGCCAGCTCACCATACACCGGGACAGGGGGGGAGACCCAGTACTTC. This codes for CASSPYTGTGGETQYF. Variable domain in full (rest from reference TRBV18 and TRBJ2-5): NAGVMQNPRHLVRRRGQEARLRCSPMKGHSHVYWYRQLPEEGLKFMVYLQKENIIDESGMPKERFSAEFPKEGPSILRIQQVVRGDSAAYFCASSPYTGTGGETQYFGPGTRLLVL.

The rearrangement links TRBV9 to TRBJ2-5, with D tentatively TRBD2 (5 bases). The CDR3 has 14 amino acids. The V and J ends lost 0 bases and 1 base respectively, with 7 bases between them. Germline V gene data show CDR1 as SGDLS and CDR2 as YYNGEE. CDR3 sequence reads: CASSVDTSQETQYF. Written as DNA, the CDR3 is TGTGCCAGCAGCGTAGATACTAGCCAAGAGACCCAGTACTTC.

The chain couples TRBV10-2 to TRBJ1-5, with D unresolved. V gave up 0 bases and J gave up 3 bases, with 12 bases separating them. Germline-derived CDR1 and CDR2 are WSHSY and SAAADI. The length of the CDR3 is 16 residues. CDR3 amino acids: CASSESPGPFNQPQHF. In DNA, the CDR3 is TGCGCCAGCAGTGAGTCGCCAGGTCCATTCAATCAGCCCCAGCATTTT.

V is TRBV19 and J is TRBJ2-1; maybe TRBD1 (6 bases). Between the trimmed V and J ends, which lost 1 base and 5 bases, there was a span of 6 bases. CDR3 length equals 13 residues. Germline CDR1 reads LNHDA; CDR2 reads SQIVND (reference sequence). The CDR3 bases are TGTGCCAGTAGTATAGGGACAGACAATGAGCAGTTCTTC. Protein product: CASSIGTDNEQFF.

This chain joins TRBV5-1 and TRBJ2-7, with 15 bases lining up with TRBD2. Germline V CDR1 and CDR2: SGHRS, YFSETQ. Unmatched junction bases numbered 10, after V lost 4 bases and J lost 5 bases. This CDR3 is 17 amino acids long. As DNA, the CDR3 is TGCGCCAGCAGCCCGATCCCGGGACTAGCGGGAGGCGACGAGCAGTACTTC. Its protein is CASSPIPGLAGGDEQYF. Drawing the rest from reference TRBV5-1 and TRBJ2-7, the complete variable domain is KAGVTQTPRYLIKTRGQQVTLSCSPISGHRSVSWYQQTPGQGLQFLFEYFSETQRNKGNFPGRFSGRQFSNSRSEMNVSTLELGDSALYLCASSPIPGLAGGDEQYFGPGTRLTVT.

The J gene is TRBJ1-6, the V gene TRBV28; 8 bases map to TRBD1. CDR1 MDHEN and CDR2 SYDVKM come from the germline V gene. The CDR3 has 14 residues. CDR3 amino acids: CAAGQETYNSPLHF. Written as DNA, the CDR3 is TGTGCGGCGGGACAGGAAACTTATAATTCACCCCTCCACTTT. Looking up the rest from reference TRBV28 and TRBJ1-6 gives the full variable domain: DVKVTQSSRYLVKRTGEKVFLECVQDMDHENMFWYRQDPGLGLRLIYFSYDVKMKEKGDIPEGYSVSREKKERFSLILESASTNQTSMYLCAAGQETYNSPLHFGNGTRLTVT.

A word on this clone: The sample contains more than one DNA sequence encoding this CDR3. The chain uses TRBV6-2 or TRBV6-3 and TRBJ1-5, with D hard to call. Germline V lookup: CDR1 MNHEY, CDR2 SVGEGT. V lost 2 bases, J lost 3 bases, and 8 bases lay in between. This CDR3 has 14 amino acids. CDR3 protein: CASSYGGYNQPQHF. For the CDR3, the DNA is TGTGCCAGCAGTTACGGCGGGTACAATCAGCCCCAGCATTTT.

The J gene is TRBJ2-1, the V gene TRBV6-5, with 9 bases fitting TRBD2. CDR3 length: 15 residues. The V segment lost 6 bases and the J segment 3 bases; nucleotides outside the gene matches: 6. Germline lookup yields CDR1 MNHEY and CDR2 SVGAGI. The CDR3 bases are TGTGCCAGCAGCCTACGCGGGGGGGACTACAATGAGCAGTTCTTC. Translating it yields CASSLRGGDYNEQFF.

On this clone itself: This CDR3 is also generated by other DNA sequences in the sample. The chain couples TRBV24-1 to TRBJ1-2; TRBD1 agrees at 7 bases. Germline V gene data show CDR1 as KGHDR and CDR2 as SFDVKD. After removal of 2 bases from V and 2 bases from J, the junction contained 4 bases not matched to a gene. The CDR3 is 15 residues long. Here the CDR3 reads CATSDYRGGNYGYTF. The CDR3 DNA reads TGTGCCACCAGTGATTACAGGGGAGGCAACTATGGCTACACCTTC.

The chain employs TRBV9 and TRBJ2-1, with TRBD2 identical over 9 bases. The germline gives CDR1 SGDLS, CDR2 YYNGEE. The CDR3 runs 15 residues. With 4 bases clipped from V and 7 bases from J, the junction kept 9 bases outside the gene matches. CDR3 sequence reads: CASSLRRGGPNEQFF. DNA for the CDR3: TGTGCCAGCAGCCTTAGGCGGGGGGGCCCAAATGAGCAGTTCTTC.

This clone was found a few times. The V and J genes are TRBV5-8 and TRBJ2-1, with 7 bases matching TRBD1. CDR1 SGHTS and CDR2 YDEGEE come from the germline V gene. Trimming cost V 2 bases and J 4 bases; bases outside gene matches: 6. The CDR3 sequence is 15 residues long. The CDR3 here is CASSFGQATYNEQFF. The CDR3 coding sequence is TGTGCCAGCAGCTTTGGACAGGCGACTTACAATGAGCAGTTCTTC.

The sample holds one count of this clone. The chain is built from TRBV19 and TRBJ1-2; D perhaps matches TRBD1 (5 bases). The length of the CDR3 is 14 residues. V lost 4 bases and J lost 0, with 9 bases in between. The germline V gene has CDR1 LNHDA and CDR2 SQIVND (reference sequence). The CDR3 sequence is CASSTRQPNYGYTF. Written as DNA, the CDR3 is TGTGCCAGTAGTACCCGACAGCCTAACTATGGCTACACCTTC. The variable domain in full, completed from reference TRBV19 and TRBJ1-2, reads DGGITQSPKYLFRKEGQNVTLSCEQNLNHDAMYWYRQDPGQGLRLIYYSQIVNDFQKGDIAEGYSVSREKKESFPLTVTSAQKNPTAFYLCASSTRQPNYGYTFGSGTRLTVV.

The chain joins TRBV19 to TRBJ2-1; possible D gene TRBD1, 6 bases. Per germline, CDR1 LNHDA and CDR2 SQIVND (reference sequence). Trimming took 7 bases from V and 8 from J, leaving 18 bases between them. CDR3 length: 14 residues. CDR3 coding DNA: TGTGCCAGTACCCCTATAGGGGGAGTGGATGAGCAGTTCTTC. Translating it yields CASTPIGGVDEQFF.

Note on this clone: Other nucleotide sequences in the sample specify the same CDR3. V usage is TRBV7-3 and J usage is TRBJ2-1; D is undetermined. The CDR3 has 12 residues. CDR1 SGHTA and CDR2 FQGTGA come from the germline V gene. V was clipped by 2 bases and J by 10 bases, with 9 bases between them. The CDR3 protein is CASSLGPGEQFF. CDR3 DNA sequence: TGTGCCAGCAGCTTAGGGCCTGGAGAGCAGTTCTTC.

In its sample, this clone was seen once. The rearrangement joins TRBV10-3 to TRBJ2-7; the D is unclear. CDR1 ENHRY and CDR2 SYGVKD come from the germline V gene. The ends were cut back, 0 bases at V and 2 bases at J, with 8 bases in the middle. The CDR3 is 14 amino acids. CDR3 sequence reads: CAISESPGPYEQYF. CDR3 bases: TGTGCCATCAGTGAGTCCCCGGGTCCCTACGAGCAGTACTTC.

The chain couples TRBV19 to TRBJ2-1, with 10 bases identical to TRBD2. CDR1 is LNHDA, CDR2 SQIVND, per germline (reference sequence). J was trimmed by 9 bases and V by 5 bases; bases with no gene match: 7. The CDR3 has 14 residues. CDR3: CASSSSGGSTEQFF. The CDR3 DNA reads TGTGCCAGTAGTTCTAGCGGGGGTTCGACTGAGCAGTTCTTC.

The chain combines TRBV5-1 with TRBJ1-2; 9 nucleotides agree with TRBD1. This CDR3 region has 17 residues. V was pared by 4 bases and J by 4 bases, with 14 bases of the junction left unmatched. CDR1 is SGHRS, CDR2 YFSETQ, per germline. The CDR3 coding sequence is TGCGCCAGCAGCACCGGACAGGGGACCCCGCGGAGCTATGGCTACACCTTC. It yields the protein CASSTGQGTPRSYGYTF. The full variable domain, in which reference TRBV5-1 and TRBJ1-2 provide the parts outside the CDR3, is KAGVTQTPRYLIKTRGQQVTLSCSPISGHRSVSWYQQTPGQGLQFLFEYFSETQRNKGNFPGRFSGRQFSNSRSEMNVSTLELGDSALYLCASSTGQGTPRSYGYTFGSGTRLTVV.

The chain combines TRBV3-1 (or the pseudogene TRBV3-2) with TRBJ2-5, with 9 nucleotides matching TRBD1. V trimming: 4 bases; J trimming: 5 bases; junction bases outside the gene matches: 5. This CDR3 has 14 residues. Germline assignment: CDR1 LGHDT and CDR2 YNNKEL (reference sequence). As DNA, the CDR3 is TGTGCCAGCAGCCGTACAGGGGGCAGGGAGACCCAGTACTTC. This codes for CASSRTGGRETQYF.

This chain links TRBV10-3 with TRBJ1-6, with TRBD1 matching over 7 bases. Germline CDR1 and CDR2: ENHRY and SYGVKD. The length of the CDR3 is 13 residues. The junction had 6 bases not matched to a gene; V was cut back by 10 bases and J by 6 bases. The CDR3 loop is CANRQGGNSPLHF. The CDR3 DNA reads TGTGCCAATCGACAGGGAGGTAATTCACCCCTCCACTTT.

This chain links TRBV11-1 with TRBJ1-6; D may be TRBD1 (5 bases). Germline V lookup: CDR1 SGHAT, CDR2 FQDESV (reference sequence). CDR3 length equals 14 residues. V lost 6 bases and J 6 bases, leaving 12 bases between the germline ends. The CDR3: CASSFRQLNSPLHF. CDR3 bases: TGTGCCAGCAGTTTCCGACAGCTTAATTCACCCCTCCACTTT.

The genes are TRBV27 and TRBJ1-2, with TRBD1 as a possible D gene (6 bases). Trimming took 7 bases from V and 8 from J, leaving 14 bases between them. CDR1 and CDR2 (germline): MNHEY, SMNVEV (reference sequence). The CDR3 length is 12 residues. In nucleotides, the CDR3 is TGTGCCAGCACGAACAGGGTGGGCGGCTACACCTTC. Translating it yields CASTNRVGGYTF.